This T cell receptor (beta chain) is drawn from a study of cytomegalovirus exposure and HLA in healthy donors. Study outcomes and limitations: About 180 TCR beta chains were listed as cytomegalovirus-associated. With later analysis, a missense DCLRE1C variant became linked to TCR beta V- and J-gene trimming.

Trimming left V 6 bases short and J 7 bases short, with 16 bases between. This CDR3 has 14 amino acids. Per the germline V gene, CDR1 is GTSNPN and CDR2 is SVGIG (reference sequence). Concerning this clone: What it recognizes is unknown.

The PCR was carried out with 60 Vbeta primers and 13 Jbeta primers. The table came from immunoSEQ multiplex PCR; TCRdb's copy has only in-frame clones and leaves some out. The sample carries some 120,000 clones, about three quarters recorded once. The source of this sequence is a man aged 45-65 years in good health and CMV-seronegative. Source material: PBMCs. The chain has TRBV30 and TRBJ1-6, with D perhaps TRBD1 (6 bases). The CDR3 DNA sequence: TGTGCCTGCCCTGGGGGCAGGGCAAATTCACCCCTCCACTTT. It encodes CACPGGRANSPLHF.